These T cell receptor beta chains were read from a single sample in a study of blood T cell repertoires in COVID-19. The protocol was immunoSEQ multiplex PCR, while the TCRdb copy is restricted to in-frame clones and leaves out a portion. This sample carries around 30,000 clones, 75% to 90% of them seen once, and the ten largest clones take about a tenth. Sequencing used peripheral blood. These receptors originate from a man aged 60 to 69 with acute or convalescent COVID-19. Both conserved end residues are part of each CDR3. The D gene is left open where the match is weak. The size of a clone is reported for some rows only, either as once, few or many, or as a class for expanded clones.

18,TRBD2,TRBV18,-,TRBJ2-7,TGTGCCAGCTCACAATCTTCCTACCTAGCGGGGGGCTCCTACGAGCAGTACTTC,CASSQSSYLAGGSYEQYF
14,-,TRBV27,once,TRBJ2-5,TGTGCCAGCAGTTTATCAGGGGTGGGCGAGACCCAGTACTTC,CASSLSGVGETQYF
16,-,TRBV7-9,-,TRBJ1-3,TGTGCCAGCAGCTTAAGCGGGATACACTCTGGAAACACCATATATTTT,CASSLSGIHSGNTIYF
13,-,TRBV6-5,-,TRBJ1-3,TGTGCCAGCATACTAGGGACTGGAAACACCATATATTTT,CASILGTGNTIYF
15,TRBD1,TRBV7-8,-,TRBJ1-2,TGTGCCAGCAGACGAGAAACAGGGGATAACTATGGCTACACCTTC,CASRRETGDNYGYTF
13,-,TRBV2,-,TRBJ1-6,TGTGCCAGCAGTGAAGCGGGGCCTATGACCCTCCACTTT,CASSEAGPMTLHF
18,-,TRBV7-6,-,TRBJ2-6,TGTGCCAGCAGCTCCGGACAGCCGGCGGGTTCTGGGGCCAACGTCCTGACTTTC,CASSSGQPAGSGANVLTF
13,-,TRBV3-1/TRBV3-2,-,TRBJ1-1,TGTGCCAGCAGCCAACGGGGAAGCTCGGCAGCTTTCTTT,CASSQRGSSAAFF
16,TRBD1,TRBV27,-,TRBJ1-2,TGTGCCAGCAGTTTATTTGCTGGGACAGCTTATTATGGCTACACCTTC,CASSLFAGTAYYGYTF
14,TRBD2,TRBV20-1,-,TRBJ2-3,TGCAGTGCTAGTAGGGTTAGCGGGAGAAATACGCAGTATTTT,CSASRVSGRNTQYF
13,-,TRBV7-2,-,TRBJ1-2,TGTGCCAGCAGCTACCAGCCGGGAGGTGGCTACACCTTC,CASSYQPGGGYTF
17,TRBD2,TRBV7-6,-,TRBJ2-7,TGTGCCAGCACCCAACTAGCGGGAGGGCCTTTCTCCTACGAGCAGTACTTC,CASTQLAGGPFSYEQYF
13,-,TRBV29-1,-,TRBJ2-5,TGCAGCGTTGAGGGCAGGGGTGTGGAGACCCAGTACTTC,CSVEGRGVETQYF
14,-,TRBV2,-,TRBJ2-2,TGTGCCAGCAGCCGGGAGTCGGGAACCGGGGAGCTGTTTTTT,CASSRESGTGELFF
15,-,TRBV7-9,-,TRBJ1-2,TGTGCCAGCAGCCAAGCAGGGGCCCGTAACTATGGCTACACCTTC,CASSQAGARNYGYTF
12,-,TRBV12-3/TRBV12-4,-,TRBJ1-2,TGTGCCAGCAGTTTACATCCTGAGGGCTACACCTTC,CASSLHPEGYTF